This TCR beta chain was profiled in a study of blood T cell repertoires in COVID-19. Across the whole study: T cells, B-cell-depleted T cells, or PBMCs provided the cDNA or gDNA that served as material.

Assay: immunoSEQ multiplex PCR; the TCRdb copy retains only in-frame clones and omits some. There are hundreds of thousands of clones in the sample; approximately 85% occur only once, and roughly 2% lies in the top ten. Clinical history reported by participants formed the basis on which cohorts were assigned. CDR1 and CDR2 from the germline V gene are MGHRA and YSYEKL. Trimming stripped 1 base from V and 3 bases from J, with 10 bases between. There are 14 residues in the CDR3. The J gene is TRBJ2-7, the V gene TRBV4-1; TRBD2 might be the D (5 bases). Sequenced sample: PBMCs or T cells enriched from blood (not recorded which). The TCR was taken from a man aged 30 to 45 who had recovered from COVID-19. The CDR3 sequence is CASSQAGLNYEQYF. CDR3 in DNA: TGCGCCAGCAGCCAAGCGGGGTTAAACTACGAGCAGTACTTC.